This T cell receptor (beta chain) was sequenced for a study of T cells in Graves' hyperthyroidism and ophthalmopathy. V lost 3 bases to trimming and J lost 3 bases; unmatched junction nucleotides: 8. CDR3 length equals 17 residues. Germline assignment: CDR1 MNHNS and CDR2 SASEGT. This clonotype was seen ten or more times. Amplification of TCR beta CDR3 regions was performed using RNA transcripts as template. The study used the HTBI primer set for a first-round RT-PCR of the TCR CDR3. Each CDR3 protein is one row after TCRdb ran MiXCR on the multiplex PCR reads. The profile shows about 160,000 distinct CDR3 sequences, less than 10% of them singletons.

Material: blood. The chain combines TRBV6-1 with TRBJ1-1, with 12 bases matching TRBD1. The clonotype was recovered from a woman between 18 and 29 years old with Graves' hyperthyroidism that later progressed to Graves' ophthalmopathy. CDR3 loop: CASSDRDRGRGDTEAFF. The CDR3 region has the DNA TGTGCCAGCAGTGACCGGGACAGGGGGCGAGGGGACACTGAAGCTTTCTTT.